These 20 T cell receptor beta chains were sequenced from one sample in a study of OX40 agonist ivuxolimab in advanced cancers. Only in-frame clones appear in the TCRdb table, and some are missing; sequencing was by immunoSEQ multiplex PCR. The profile shows about 20,000 clones, about 86% of them singletons. This specimen was CD4+ or CD8+ T cells sorted from blood, taken in a trial of the OX40 agonist ivuxolimab. The receptors here all came from an adult with an advanced solid tumor such as melanoma, head and neck, liver or kidney cancer.

The chain joins TRBV4-2 to TRBJ1-2; D gene uncertain. CDR3 length equals 16 residues. Germline V gene sequence: CDR1 LGHNA, CDR2 YNFKEQ. The V end was cut by 0 bases, the J end by 7 bases, with 18 bases between. DNA of the CDR3: TGTGCCAGCAGCCAAGATATCCCCGCAGGTAGGAGTGGCTACACCTTC. Protein: CASSQDIPAGRSGYTF.

As concerns this clone: The junction departs from germline at one end; a sequencing error may be responsible. The J gene is TRBJ2-3, the V gene TRBV29-1; tentatively, D is TRBD2 (6 bases). The CDR3 consists of 14 residues. Per the germline V gene, CDR1 is SQVTM and CDR2 is ANQGSEA. The chain's CDR3 is CSAELAPGTDTQYF. The CDR3 nucleotides are TGCAGCGCTGAACTAGCTCCCGGCACAGATACGCAGTATTTT.

This rearrangement joins TRBV6-5 to TRBJ2-7; D is ambiguous. V lost 2 bases, J lost 6 bases, and 8 bases lay in between. The CDR3 extends over 12 amino acids. Germline assignment: CDR1 MNHEY and CDR2 SVGAGI. In DNA, the CDR3 is TGTGCCAGCAGTTACACCCCTGGCGAGCAGTACTTC. Amino acids: CASSYTPGEQYF.

The rearrangement links TRBV7-3 to TRBJ2-7; unclear D gene. V was pared by 6 bases and J by 3 bases, with 12 bases between. There are 13 residues in the CDR3. CDR1 is SGHTA, CDR2 FQGTGA, per germline. This CDR3 is CASSLNRFYEQYF. The CDR3 coding sequence is TGTGCCAGCAGTTTGAATAGGTTCTACGAGCAGTACTTC.

This clone was seen just once. The chain has TRBV7-9 and TRBJ2-2; 7 nucleotides match TRBD2. Germline V gives CDR1 SEHNR, CDR2 FQNEAQ (reference sequence). V was clipped by 5 bases and J by 5 bases; unmatched bases: 2. The length of the CDR3 is 13 residues. The CDR3 region has the DNA TGTGCCAGCAGCGGACTAGTGACCGGGGAGCTGTTTTTT. Translated, it gives CASSGLVTGELFF.

This clone was seen just once. One end of the junction is discordant with germline, which a read error may explain. V usage is TRBV11-3 and J usage is TRBJ2-3, with D perhaps matching TRBD2 (6 bases). The CDR3 is made up of 18 amino acids. Germline V gives CDR1 SGHNT, CDR2 YENEEA. CDR3 amino acids: CASSLRGGGHRNTDAQYF. In nucleotides, the CDR3 is TGTGCCAGCAGCTTAAGGGGAGGAGGACACAGGAACACAGATGCGCAGTATTTT. Variable domain in full (rest from reference TRBV11-3 and TRBJ2-3): EAGVVQSPRYKIIEKKQPVAFWCNPISGHNTLYWYLQNLGQGPELLIRYENEEAVDDSQLPKDRFSAERLKGVDSTLKIQPAELGDSAVYLCASSLRGGGHRNTDAQYFGPGTRLTVL.

This chain joins TRBV11-2 and TRBJ2-2; D possibly matches TRBD1 or TRBD2 (5 bases each). Germline lookup yields CDR1 SGHAT and CDR2 FQNNGV. The V gene lost 3 bases and the J gene lost 4 bases, with 18 bases spanning the gap. The CDR3 contains 17 residues. CDR3 residues: CASSLGIGGQGTGELFF. For the CDR3, the DNA is TGTGCCAGCAGCTTGGGCATCGGCGGGCAGGGCACCGGGGAGCTGTTTTTT.

The chain couples TRBV4-1 to TRBJ1-1, with D unresolved. This CDR3 comprises 17 residues. The V gene's germline CDR1 is MGHRA and CDR2 YSYEKL. The V end lost 0 bases, the J end lost 2 bases, and 16 bases lay between the germline ends. The CDR3 DNA sequence: TGCGCCAGCAGCCAAGATCCGGGCACACTAGGAAACACTGAAGCTTTCTTT. Translation: CASSQDPGTLGNTEAFF.

The CDR3 reads CASSLEAGGPDTQYF. The CDR3 DNA is TGTGCCAGCAGCTTAGAAGCGGGGGGACCAGATACGCAGTATTTT. The chain has TRBV5-6 and TRBJ2-3; 9 bases are shared with TRBD2. This CDR3 is built from 15 residues. V dropped 2 bases and J dropped 4; count of bases not matched to a gene: 5. The germline V gene has CDR1 SGHDT and CDR2 YYEEEE.

V usage is TRBV5-4 and J usage is TRBJ2-5; D ambiguous. V lost 5 bases and J lost 5, with 19 bases in between. CDR1 and CDR2 from the germline V gene are SGHNT and YYREEE (reference sequence). CDR3 length: 15 residues. The CDR3 DNA is TGTGCCAGCAGTGGGGTTGAAGGGCTGGGGGAGACCCAGTACTTC. This sequence encodes CASSGVEGLGETQYF.

The chain carries TRBV7-9 and TRBJ2-3; 7 bases are shared with TRBD2. This CDR3 is built from 16 residues. CDR1 is SEHNR, CDR2 FQNEAQ, per germline (reference sequence). V lost 4 bases to trimming and J lost 1 base; unmatched junction nucleotides: 8. The CDR3 DNA follows: TGTGCCAGCAGCTCCGGGGGGTCTTCGGGCACAGATACGCAGTATTTT. Its translation: CASSSGGSSGTDTQYF. Filled out from reference TRBV7-9 and TRBJ2-3, the complete variable domain reads DTGVSQNPRHKITKRGQNVTFRCDPISEHNRLYWYRQTLGQGPEFLTYFQNEAQLEKSRLLSDRFSAERPKGSFSTLEIQRTEQGDSAMYLCASSSGGSSGTDTQYFGPGTRLTVL.

The chain employs TRBV5-4 and TRBJ2-7, with D tentatively TRBD1 or TRBD2 (5 bases each). Looked up from germline, CDR1 is SGHNT and CDR2 is YYREEE (reference sequence). V gave up 4 bases and J gave up 0 bases, with 14 bases separating them. The CDR3 spans 15 residues. CDR3: CASSPDPGSSYEQYF. In DNA, the CDR3 is TGTGCCAGCAGCCCGGATCCAGGGAGCTCCTACGAGCAGTACTTC.

This clone occurred a few times. This chain links TRBV4-3 with TRBJ1-1; no reliable D call. The CDR3 runs to 13 residues. Trimming shortened V by 3 bases and J by 12 bases, and 17 bases separated the two germline ends. Germline values: CDR1 LGHNA, CDR2 YSLEER. This CDR3 is CASSQDLVPDPFF. CDR3 nucleotide sequence: TGCGCCAGCAGCCAGGACCTTGTCCCAGATCCTTTCTTT.

The chain couples TRBV5-5 to TRBJ2-7; D might be TRBD1 (5 bases). Germline V gives CDR1 SGHKS, CDR2 YYEKEE (reference sequence). The ends were cut back, 4 bases at V and 2 bases at J, with 10 bases in the middle. The CDR3 runs 13 residues. The chain's CDR3 is CASSVDKAYEQYF. The CDR3 nucleotides read TGTGCCAGCAGCGTGGACAAAGCCTACGAGCAGTACTTC.

The chain carries TRBV27 and TRBJ1-5; TRBD1 matches 7 bases. Germline V gene sequence: CDR1 MNHEY, CDR2 SMNVEV (reference sequence). Trimming cost V 1 base and J 8 bases; bases outside gene matches: 8. This CDR3 has 15 residues. CDR3 amino acids: CASSLYAGGVEPQHF. Here the CDR3 DNA reads TGTGCCAGCAGTTTATATGCAGGGGGGGTAGAGCCCCAGCATTTT.

Notes on this clone: Germline is not matched at one junction end, which may reflect a read error. The V call is TRBV5-1, the J call TRBJ2-7; TRBD1 or TRBD2 may be the D gene (6 bases each). Germline CDR1 is SGHRS and CDR2 is YFSETQ. This CDR3 contains 15 residues. This CDR3 reads CASRLGGPKGDEQYF. CDR3 DNA: TGCGCCAGCAGATTGGGGGGCCCAAAGGGGGACGAGCAGTACTTC.

The CDR3 DNA reads as TGTGCCAGCAGCGTGACGGGCCTATCCTACGAGCAGTACTTC. This translates into CASSVTGLSYEQYF. The V call is TRBV5-6, the J call TRBJ2-7, with D unresolved. The germline V and J ends were trimmed by 4 bases and 1 base, with 12 bases remaining between them. Germline V gene sequence: CDR1 SGHDT, CDR2 YYEEEE. The CDR3 spans 14 residues. Looking up the rest from reference TRBV5-6 and TRBJ2-7 gives the full variable domain: DAGVTQSPTHLIKTRGQQVTLRCSPKSGHDTVSWYQQALGQGPQFIFQYYEEEERQRGNFPDRFSGHQFPNYSSELNVNALLLGDSALYLCASSVTGLSYEQYFGPGTRLTVT.

The chain combines TRBV5-1 with TRBJ2-3, with a weak D call TRBD2 (6 bases). Trimming took off 4 bases at V and 4 bases at J, with 13 bases between the two ends. Germline V gene lookup returns CDR1 SGHRS and CDR2 YFSETQ. The CDR3 is 14 residues long. The CDR3 is CASSQRTNADTQYF. In nucleotides, the CDR3 is TGCGCCAGCAGCCAAAGGACTAATGCAGATACGCAGTATTTT. The entire variable domain, with the rest obtained from reference TRBV5-1 and TRBJ2-3, is as follows: KAGVTQTPRYLIKTRGQQVTLSCSPISGHRSVSWYQQTPGQGLQFLFEYFSETQRNKGNFPGRFSGRQFSNSRSEMNVSTLELGDSALYLCASSQRTNADTQYFGPGTRLTVL.

CDR3 sequence (DNA): TGTGCCAGCAGTATGCAGGGGTTTGCTGGAAACACCATATATTTT. It is translated as CASSMQGFAGNTIYF. The chain is built from TRBV27 and TRBJ1-3, with D possibly TRBD1 on 6 matching bases. CDR3 size: 15 residues. V was shortened by 5 bases and J by 2 bases, with 13 bases between the two germline ends. CDR1 and CDR2 (germline): MNHEY, SMNVEV (reference sequence).

The gene calls are TRBV9 and TRBJ1-1; D unresolved. Germline assignment: CDR1 SGDLS and CDR2 YYNGEE. V shed 2 bases and J shed 4 bases, with 9 bases lying between them. The CDR3 extends over 13 amino acids. In DNA, the CDR3 is TGTGCCAGCAGCGTGACGCTGAGCACTGAAGCTTTCTTT. Its translation is CASSVTLSTEAFF.